The 9 T cell receptor beta chains presented below share a single source sample, sequenced in a study of T cell responses to AZD1222 COVID-19 vaccine. Here immunoSEQ multiplex PCR was the method, and the copy in TCRdb shows in-frame clones only, minus some. The sample shows tens of thousands of clones, 65% to 85% of them seen only once. The sequenced sample was peripheral blood, obtained 28 days after the second AZD1222 dose. The receptors come from an adult who received the AZD1222 COVID-19 vaccine.

The rearrangement uses TRBV7-9 and TRBJ1-1; 7 bases are shared with TRBD1. CDR1 is SEHNR, CDR2 FQNEAQ, per germline (reference sequence). The CDR3 contains 15 residues. J was trimmed by 6 bases and V by 3 bases; bases with no gene match: 10. Here the CDR3 reads CASSFETGVNSEAFF. CDR3 DNA: TGTGCCAGCAGCTTCGAAACAGGGGTTAACTCTGAAGCTTTCTTT.

The DNA for the CDR3 is TGTGCCAGCAGCGTCTCCCTGATCAGCGGTACGCAGTATTTT. Translated, it gives CASSVSLISGTQYF. The rearrangement uses TRBV9 and TRBJ2-3, with D perhaps matching TRBD2 (5 bases). V gave up 2 bases and J gave up 8 bases, with 15 bases separating them. The CDR3 has 14 residues. Per germline, CDR1 SGDLS and CDR2 YYNGEE.

The rearrangement joins TRBV9 to TRBJ2-1; D remains ambiguous. The CDR3 covers 13 residues. V was shortened by 1 base and J by 6 bases, with 8 bases between the two germline ends. Looked up from germline, CDR1 is SGDLS and CDR2 is YYNGEE. The CDR3 region is CASSVPGRNEQFF. In DNA form, the CDR3 reads TGTGCCAGCAGCGTACCGGGCCGCAATGAGCAGTTCTTC.

This clone was counted ten times or more. The chain employs TRBV7-7 and TRBJ1-3; the match to TRBD1 covers 7 bases. The CDR3 loop spans 17 amino acids. Trimming removed 4 bases from V and 0 bases from J; junction bases left unmatched: 9. CDR1 and CDR2 from the germline V gene are SSHAT and FNYEAQ (reference sequence). The CDR3 spells CASSYPPGQFSGNTIYF. The CDR3 DNA sequence: TGTGCCAGCAGCTACCCTCCGGGACAGTTCTCTGGAAACACCATATATTTT.

The gene calls are TRBV5-6 and TRBJ1-5; D is ambiguous. CDR3 length: 14 residues. Per the germline V gene, CDR1 is SGHDT and CDR2 is YYEEEE. V was pared by 4 bases and J by 0 bases, with 8 bases between. The CDR3 loop is CASSLGPSNQPQHF. CDR3 nucleotide sequence: TGTGCCAGCAGCCTCGGACCTAGCAATCAGCCCCAGCATTTT.

The chain has TRBV6-5 and TRBJ2-5, with TRBD1 identical over 10 bases. The J segment lost 7 bases and the V segment lost 5 bases, leaving 4 bases of the junction unmatched. Germline loops: CDR1 MNHEY, CDR2 SVGAGI. CDR3 length: 13 residues. The CDR3 loop is CASSQDRGTTQYF. CDR3 DNA sequence: TGTGCCAGCAGTCAGGACAGGGGGACGACCCAGTACTTC.

The rearrangement joins TRBV11-3 to TRBJ2-6; D gene ambiguous. CDR3 length: 14 residues. Trimming took 5 bases from V and 2 from J, leaving 7 bases between them. Germline values: CDR1 SGHNT, CDR2 YENEEA. The CDR3 loop is CASSPQAGANVLTF. As DNA, the CDR3 is TGTGCCAGCAGCCCTCAGGCTGGGGCCAACGTCCTGACTTTC. The whole variable domain, filled in from reference TRBV11-3 and TRBJ2-6, reads EAGVVQSPRYKIIEKKQPVAFWCNPISGHNTLYWYLQNLGQGPELLIRYENEEAVDDSQLPKDRFSAERLKGVDSTLKIQPAELGDSAVYLCASSPQAGANVLTFGAGSRLTVL.

The genes are TRBV7-9 and TRBJ1-2; no clear D. Per germline, CDR1 SEHNR and CDR2 FQNEAQ (reference sequence). The CDR3 extends over 17 amino acids. The V end lost 6 bases, the J end lost 0 bases, and 20 bases lay between the germline ends. The CDR3 spells CASRPGVSVRTNYGYTF. The CDR3 region has the DNA TGTGCCAGCAGACCCGGAGTGTCGGTGAGAACTAACTATGGCTACACCTTC.

The chain joins TRBV24-1 to TRBJ2-1, with 13 positions matching TRBD2. The CDR3 is made up of 18 amino acids. The J segment lost 4 bases and the V segment lost 4 bases, leaving 9 bases of the junction unmatched. In germline, CDR1 is KGHDR, CDR2 SFDVKD. The CDR3 nucleotides read TGTGCCACCAGTGAAAAACCGGGACTAGCGGGACTTTACAATGAGCAGTTCTTC. Translated: CATSEKPGLAGLYNEQFF.